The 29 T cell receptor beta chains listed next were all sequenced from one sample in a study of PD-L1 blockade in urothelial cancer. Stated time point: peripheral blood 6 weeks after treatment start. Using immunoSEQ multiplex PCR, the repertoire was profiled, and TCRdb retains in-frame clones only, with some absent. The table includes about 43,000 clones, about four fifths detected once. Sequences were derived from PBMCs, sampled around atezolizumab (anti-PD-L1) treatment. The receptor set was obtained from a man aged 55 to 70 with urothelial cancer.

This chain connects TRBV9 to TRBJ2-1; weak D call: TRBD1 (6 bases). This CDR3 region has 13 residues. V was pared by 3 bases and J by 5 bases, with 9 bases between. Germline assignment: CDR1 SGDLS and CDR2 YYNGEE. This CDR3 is CASSGGPNNEQFF. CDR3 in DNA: TGTGCCAGCAGCGGGGGGCCAAACAATGAGCAGTTCTTC.

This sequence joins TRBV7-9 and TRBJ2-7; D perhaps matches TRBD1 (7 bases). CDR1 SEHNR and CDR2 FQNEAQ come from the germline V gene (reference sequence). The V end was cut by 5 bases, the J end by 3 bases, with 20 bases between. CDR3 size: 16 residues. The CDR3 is CASSAGQPRFGYEQYF. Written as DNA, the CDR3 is TGTGCCAGCAGCGCGGGACAGCCACGTTTTGGCTACGAGCAGTACTTC.

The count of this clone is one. CDR3: CASSPVGGARSNQPQHF. DNA of the CDR3: TGTGCCAGCAGCCCTGTAGGGGGAGCGAGGAGCAATCAGCCCCAGCATTTT. This chain connects TRBV28 to TRBJ1-5; a possible D gene is TRBD1 (6 bases). Per germline, CDR1 MDHEN and CDR2 SYDVKM. Trimming pared 6 bases from V and 1 base from J, leaving 19 bases between. This CDR3 contains 17 residues. Using reference TRBV28 and TRBJ1-5 for the parts outside the CDR3, the full variable domain is DVKVTQSSRYLVKRTGEKVFLECVQDMDHENMFWYRQDPGLGLRLIYFSYDVKMKEKGDIPEGYSVSREKKERFSLILESASTNQTSMYLCASSPVGGARSNQPQHFGDGTRLSIL.

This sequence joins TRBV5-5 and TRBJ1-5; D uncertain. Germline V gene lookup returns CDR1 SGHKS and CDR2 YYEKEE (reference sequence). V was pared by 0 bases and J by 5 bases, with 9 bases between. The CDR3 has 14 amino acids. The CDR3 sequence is CASSLVGGDQPQHF. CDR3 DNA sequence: TGTGCCAGCAGCTTGGTGGGAGGTGATCAGCCCCAGCATTTT. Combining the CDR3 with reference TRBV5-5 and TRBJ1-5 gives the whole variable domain DAGVTQSPTHLIKTRGQQVTLRCSPISGHKSVSWYQQVLGQGPQFIFQYYEKEERGRGNFPDRFSARQFPNYSSELNVNALLLGDSALYLCASSLVGGDQPQHFGDGTRLSIL.

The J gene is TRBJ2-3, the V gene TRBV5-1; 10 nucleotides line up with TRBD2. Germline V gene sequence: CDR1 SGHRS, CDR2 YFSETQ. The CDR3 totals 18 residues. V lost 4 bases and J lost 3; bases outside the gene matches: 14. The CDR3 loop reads CASSPPSGSGGGTDTQYF. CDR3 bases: TGCGCCAGCAGCCCCCCCTCTGGGAGCGGGGGGGGTACAGATACGCAGTATTTT. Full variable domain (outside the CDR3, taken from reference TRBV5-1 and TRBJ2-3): KAGVTQTPRYLIKTRGQQVTLSCSPISGHRSVSWYQQTPGQGLQFLFEYFSETQRNKGNFPGRFSGRQFSNSRSEMNVSTLELGDSALYLCASSPPSGSGGGTDTQYFGPGTRLTVL.

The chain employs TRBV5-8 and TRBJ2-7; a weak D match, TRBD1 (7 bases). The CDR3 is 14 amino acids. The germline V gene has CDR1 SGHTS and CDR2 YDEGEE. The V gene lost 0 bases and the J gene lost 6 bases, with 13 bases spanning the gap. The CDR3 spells CASSLAAGGIEQYF. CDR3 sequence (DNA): TGTGCCAGCAGCTTGGCCGCAGGGGGGATCGAGCAGTACTTC.

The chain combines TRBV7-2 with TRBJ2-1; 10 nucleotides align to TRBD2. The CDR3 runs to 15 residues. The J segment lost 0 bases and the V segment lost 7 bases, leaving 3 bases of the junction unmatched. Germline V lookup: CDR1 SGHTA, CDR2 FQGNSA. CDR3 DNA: TGTGCCAGCAAGATAGCGGGGGGCTCCTACAATGAGCAGTTCTTC. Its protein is CASKIAGGSYNEQFF.

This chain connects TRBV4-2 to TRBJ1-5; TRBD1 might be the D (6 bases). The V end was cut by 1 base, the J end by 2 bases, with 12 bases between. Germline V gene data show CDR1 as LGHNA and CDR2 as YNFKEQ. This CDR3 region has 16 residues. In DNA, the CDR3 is TGTGCCAGCAGCCAAGGAGGGGGAGCCGGCAATCAGCCCCAGCATTTT. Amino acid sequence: CASSQGGGAGNQPQHF.

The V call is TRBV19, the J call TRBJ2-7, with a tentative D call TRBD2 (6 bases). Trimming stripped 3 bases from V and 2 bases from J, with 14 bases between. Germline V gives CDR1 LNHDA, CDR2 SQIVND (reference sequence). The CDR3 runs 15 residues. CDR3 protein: CASSMDYQSAYEQYF. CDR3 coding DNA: TGTGCCAGTAGTATGGACTACCAGTCAGCCTACGAGCAGTACTTC.

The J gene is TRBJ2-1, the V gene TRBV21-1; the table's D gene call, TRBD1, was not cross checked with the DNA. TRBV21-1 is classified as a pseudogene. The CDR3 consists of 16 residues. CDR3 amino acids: CASSKALFQGVNEQFF. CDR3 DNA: TGTGCCAGCAGCAAAGCGCTTTTCCAGGGGGTGAATGAGCAGTTCTTC.

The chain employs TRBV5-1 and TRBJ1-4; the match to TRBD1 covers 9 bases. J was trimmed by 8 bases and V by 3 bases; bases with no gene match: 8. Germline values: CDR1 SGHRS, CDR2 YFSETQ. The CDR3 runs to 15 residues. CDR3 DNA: TGCGCCAGCAGCTCTACAGGGGGCGTCAGAGAAAAACTGTTTTTT. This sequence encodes CASSSTGGVREKLFF.

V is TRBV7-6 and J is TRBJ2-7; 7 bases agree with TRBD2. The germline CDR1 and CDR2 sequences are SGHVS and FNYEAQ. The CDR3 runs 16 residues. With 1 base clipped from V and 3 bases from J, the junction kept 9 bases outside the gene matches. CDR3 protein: CASSLGGETSFYEQYF. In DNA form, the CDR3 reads TGTGCCAGCAGCTTAGGGGGGGAGACTAGCTTCTACGAGCAGTACTTC.

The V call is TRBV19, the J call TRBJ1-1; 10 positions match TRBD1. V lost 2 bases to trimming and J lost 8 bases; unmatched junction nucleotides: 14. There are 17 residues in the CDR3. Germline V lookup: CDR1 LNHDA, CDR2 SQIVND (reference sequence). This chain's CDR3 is CASSISPGQGIRVEAFF. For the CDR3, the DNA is TGTGCCAGTAGTATAAGCCCGGGACAGGGGATTAGGGTGGAAGCTTTCTTT. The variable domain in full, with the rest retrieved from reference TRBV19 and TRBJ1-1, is DGGITQSPKYLFRKEGQNVTLSCEQNLNHDAMYWYRQDPGQGLRLIYYSQIVNDFQKGDIAEGYSVSREKKESFPLTVTSAQKNPTAFYLCASSISPGQGIRVEAFFGQGTRLTVV.

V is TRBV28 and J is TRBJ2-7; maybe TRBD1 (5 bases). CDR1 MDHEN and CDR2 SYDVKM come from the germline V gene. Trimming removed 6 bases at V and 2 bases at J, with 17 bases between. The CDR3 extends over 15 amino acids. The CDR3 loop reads CASSTTGAGAYEQYF. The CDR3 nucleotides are TGTGCCAGCAGCACGACTGGGGCTGGGGCCTACGAGCAGTACTTC.

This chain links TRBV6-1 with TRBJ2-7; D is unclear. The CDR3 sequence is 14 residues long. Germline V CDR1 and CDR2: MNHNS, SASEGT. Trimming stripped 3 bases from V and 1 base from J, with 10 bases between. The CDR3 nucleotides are TGTGCCAGCAGTGAGGCCACAGATTCCTACGAGCAGTACTTC. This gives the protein CASSEATDSYEQYF.

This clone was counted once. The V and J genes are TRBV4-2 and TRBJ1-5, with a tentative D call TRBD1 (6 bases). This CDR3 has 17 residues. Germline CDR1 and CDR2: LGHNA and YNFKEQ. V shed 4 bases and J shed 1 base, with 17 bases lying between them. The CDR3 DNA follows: TGTGCCAGCAGCCGACCGGGGGGCTTTTTGAGCAATCAGCCCCAGCATTTT. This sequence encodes CASSRPGGFLSNQPQHF.

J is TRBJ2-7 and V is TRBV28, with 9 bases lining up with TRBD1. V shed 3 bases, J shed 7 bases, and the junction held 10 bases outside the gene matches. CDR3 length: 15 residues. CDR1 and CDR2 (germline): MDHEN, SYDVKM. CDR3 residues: CASSFRDRVPWEQYF. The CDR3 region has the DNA TGTGCCAGCAGTTTCCGGGACAGGGTACCTTGGGAGCAGTACTTC. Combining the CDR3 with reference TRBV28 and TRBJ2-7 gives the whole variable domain DVKVTQSSRYLVKRTGEKVFLECVQDMDHENMFWYRQDPGLGLRLIYFSYDVKMKEKGDIPEGYSVSREKKERFSLILESASTNQTSMYLCASSFRDRVPWEQYFGPGTRLTVT.

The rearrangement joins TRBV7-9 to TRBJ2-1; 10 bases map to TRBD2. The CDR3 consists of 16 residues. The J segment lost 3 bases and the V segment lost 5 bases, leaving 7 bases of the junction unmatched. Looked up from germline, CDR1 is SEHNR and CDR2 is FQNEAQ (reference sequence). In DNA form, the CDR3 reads TGTGCCAGCAGCAGAACCGGACTAGCGGTCTACAATGAGCAGTTCTTC. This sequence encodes CASSRTGLAVYNEQFF. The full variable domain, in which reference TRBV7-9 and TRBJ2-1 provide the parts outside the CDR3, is DTGVSQNPRHKITKRGQNVTFRCDPISEHNRLYWYRQTLGQGPEFLTYFQNEAQLEKSRLLSDRFSAERPKGSFSTLEIQRTEQGDSAMYLCASSRTGLAVYNEQFFGPGTRLTVL.

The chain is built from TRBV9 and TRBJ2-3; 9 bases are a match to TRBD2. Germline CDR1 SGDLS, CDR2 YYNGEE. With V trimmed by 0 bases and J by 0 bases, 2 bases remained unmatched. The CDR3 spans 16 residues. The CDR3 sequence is CASSVGLAESTDTQYF. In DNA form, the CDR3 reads TGTGCCAGCAGCGTAGGACTAGCGGAAAGCACAGATACGCAGTATTTT.

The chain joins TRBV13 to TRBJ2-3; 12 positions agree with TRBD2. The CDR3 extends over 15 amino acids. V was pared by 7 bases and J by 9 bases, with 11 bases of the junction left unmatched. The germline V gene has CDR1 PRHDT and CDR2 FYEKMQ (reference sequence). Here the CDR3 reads CASTRTSGASQTQYF. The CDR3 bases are TGTGCCAGCACCCGGACTAGCGGGGCTAGTCAGACGCAGTATTTT.

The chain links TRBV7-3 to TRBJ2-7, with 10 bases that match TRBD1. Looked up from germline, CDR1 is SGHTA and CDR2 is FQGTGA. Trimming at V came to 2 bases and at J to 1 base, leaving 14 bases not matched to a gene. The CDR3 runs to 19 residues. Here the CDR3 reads CASSLYGAGDRGRSYEQYF. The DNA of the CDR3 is TGTGCCAGCAGCTTATATGGTGCGGGGGACAGGGGTAGGTCCTACGAGCAGTACTTC. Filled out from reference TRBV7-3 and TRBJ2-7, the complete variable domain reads GAGVSQTPSNKVTEKGKYVELRCDPISGHTALYWYRQSLGQGPEFLIYFQGTGAADDSGLPNDRFFAVRPEGSVSTLKIQRTERGDSAVYLCASSLYGAGDRGRSYEQYFGPGTRLTVT.

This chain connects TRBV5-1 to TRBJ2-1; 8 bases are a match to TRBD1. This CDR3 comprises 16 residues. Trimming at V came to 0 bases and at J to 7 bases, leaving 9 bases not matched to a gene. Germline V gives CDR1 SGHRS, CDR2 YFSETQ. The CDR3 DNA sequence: TGCGCCAGCAGCTTGGGCGGGACAGGCCCTCTAAATGAGCAGTTCTTC. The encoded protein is CASSLGGTGPLNEQFF.

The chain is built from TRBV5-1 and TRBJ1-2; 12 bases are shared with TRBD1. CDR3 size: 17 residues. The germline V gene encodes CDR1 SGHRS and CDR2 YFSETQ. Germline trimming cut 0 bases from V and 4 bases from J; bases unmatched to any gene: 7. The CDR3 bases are TGCGCCAGCAGCTTGGGGGCCCGGGACAGGGGGCTCTATGGCTACACCTTC. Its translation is CASSLGARDRGLYGYTF.

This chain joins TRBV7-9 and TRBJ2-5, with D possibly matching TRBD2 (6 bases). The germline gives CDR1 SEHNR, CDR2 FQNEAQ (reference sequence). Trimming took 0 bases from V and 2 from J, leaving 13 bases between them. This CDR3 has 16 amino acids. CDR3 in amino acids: CASSLAGRTTQETQYF. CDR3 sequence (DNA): TGTGCCAGCAGCTTAGCAGGGAGGACTACACAAGAGACCCAGTACTTC.

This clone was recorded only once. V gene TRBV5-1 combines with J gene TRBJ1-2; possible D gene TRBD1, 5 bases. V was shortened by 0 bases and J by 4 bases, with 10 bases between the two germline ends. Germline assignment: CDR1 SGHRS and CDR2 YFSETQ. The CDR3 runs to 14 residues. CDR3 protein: CASSLDRGGYGYTF. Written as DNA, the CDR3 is TGCGCCAGCAGCTTGGACCGGGGGGGCTATGGCTACACCTTC.

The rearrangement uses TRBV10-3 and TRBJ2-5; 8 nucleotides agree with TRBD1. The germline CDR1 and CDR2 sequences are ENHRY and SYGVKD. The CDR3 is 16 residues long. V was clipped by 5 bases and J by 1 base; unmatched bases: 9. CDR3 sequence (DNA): TGTGCCATCAGTTTGGGGCAGGGGGCCTTCCAAGAGACCCAGTACTTC. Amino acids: CAISLGQGAFQETQYF.

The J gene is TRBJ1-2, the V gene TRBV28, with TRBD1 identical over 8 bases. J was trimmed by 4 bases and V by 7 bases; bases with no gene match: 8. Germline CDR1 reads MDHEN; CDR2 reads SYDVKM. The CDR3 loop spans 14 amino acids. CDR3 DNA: TGTGCCAGCATCGAGGACAGGGCAGCCTATGGCTACACCTTC. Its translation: CASIEDRAAYGYTF.

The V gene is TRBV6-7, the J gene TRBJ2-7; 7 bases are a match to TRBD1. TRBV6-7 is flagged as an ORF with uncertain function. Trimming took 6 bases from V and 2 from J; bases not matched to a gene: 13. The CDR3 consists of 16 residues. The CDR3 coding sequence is TGTGCCAGCAGAGAAGACAGGGTGACTATTCCCTACGAGCAGTACTTC. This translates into CASREDRVTIPYEQYF.

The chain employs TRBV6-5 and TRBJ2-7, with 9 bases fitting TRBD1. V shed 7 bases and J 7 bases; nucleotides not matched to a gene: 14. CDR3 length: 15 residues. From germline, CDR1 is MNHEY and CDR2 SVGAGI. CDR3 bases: TGTGCCAGCACGACCGGACAGGGGAAAATTGGAGAGCAGTACTTC. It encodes CASTTGQGKIGEQYF.